This passage covers 9 T cell receptor beta chains from one sample sequenced in a study of regulatory T cells in long-lasting Graves disease. Time point meaning: newly diagnosed GD, antithyroid drugs for less than 3 months. TCR sequences were obtained from RNA taken from PBMCs. Both iRepertoire HTBI primers and Arm-PCR of CDR3 regions were used to build the TCR beta libraries. TCRdb used MiXCR to reprocess the multiplex PCR reads, holding one entry per CDR3 protein. Of 400,000 to 500,000 distinct CDR3 sequences in the sample, about 14% are singletons; the top ten hold more than 15%. In addition, the sample was reused for a study of T cells in Graves' hyperthyroidism and ophthalmopathy.

The sample was peripheral blood mononuclear cells (PBMCs), taken at new diagnosis, from a patient treated with antithyroid drugs. These receptors were obtained from a woman in her forties or fifties with Graves disease.

This clonotype was seen at least ten times. This sequence joins TRBV3-1 and TRBJ2-1; no definite D call. Trimming pared 1 base from V and 10 bases from J, leaving 14 bases between. This CDR3 has 14 amino acids. CDR1 LGHDT and CDR2 YNNKEL come from the germline V gene (reference sequence). DNA for the CDR3: TGTGCCAGCAGCCAAGTACGGCAGATCGAGGAGCAGTTCTTC. Translation gives CASSQVRQIEEQFF.

The sample holds a few counts of this clonotype. The V call is TRBV3-1, the J call TRBJ2-7; 10 positions agree with TRBD2. The germline V gene has CDR1 LGHDT and CDR2 YNNKEL (reference sequence). This CDR3 comprises 15 residues. V lost 7 bases, J lost 0 bases, and 6 bases stayed unmatched. This CDR3 reads CASTYASGSSYEQYF. CDR3 bases: TGTGCCAGCACCTACGCTAGCGGGAGCTCCTACGAGCAGTACTTC.

Many counts were recorded for this clonotype. The chain carries TRBV7-9 and TRBJ2-1; 8 nucleotides line up with TRBD2. The CDR3 extends over 16 amino acids. Trimming at V came to 6 bases and at J to 14 bases, leaving 21 bases not matched to a gene. Germline-derived CDR1 and CDR2 are SEHNR and FQNEAQ (reference sequence). CDR3 protein: CASRLSSSAGLAGEFF. CDR3 sequence (DNA): TGTGCCAGCAGACTTAGCTCGTCCGCAGGACTAGCCGGGGAGTTCTTC.

The table lists this clonotype with many counts. The chain recombines TRBV27 with TRBJ2-1; D uncertain. The CDR3 loop spans 13 amino acids. Trimming removed 7 bases from V and 5 bases from J, with 12 bases in between. Germline CDR1 is MNHEY and CDR2 is SMNVEV (reference sequence). The CDR3 here is CASTSTGDNEQFF. The CDR3 DNA reads TGTGCCAGCACCTCTACTGGAGACAATGAGCAGTTCTTC.

This clonotype was detected many times. This rearrangement joins TRBV28 to TRBJ2-6; 10 bases are shared with TRBD1. Germline V lookup: CDR1 MDHEN, CDR2 SYDVKM. The CDR3 is 18 amino acids. The J segment lost 2 bases and the V segment lost 3 bases, leaving 7 bases of the junction unmatched. The chain's CDR3 is CASSLFGTGVAGANVLTF. CDR3 nucleotide sequence: TGTGCCAGCAGTTTGTTCGGGACAGGGGTAGCTGGGGCCAACGTCCTGACTTTC.

The V call is TRBV19, the J call TRBJ2-3; D assignment may be TRBD1 or TRBD2 (6 bases each). V was trimmed by 8 bases and J by 5 bases, leaving 20 bases between them. This CDR3 comprises 15 residues. Per the germline V gene, CDR1 is LNHDA and CDR2 is SQIVND (reference sequence). The CDR3 region has the DNA TGTGCCAGTCGGTCGTGGGGGGCTTTGGGAGATACGCAGTATTTT. Its translation is CASRSWGALGDTQYF.

In this sample, this clonotype turned up many times. This sequence joins TRBV6-2 or TRBV6-3 and TRBJ1-2, with 8 bases aligning to TRBD1. Germline values: CDR1 MNHEY, CDR2 SVGEGT. V shed 5 bases, J shed 4 bases, and the junction held 9 bases outside the gene matches. There are 15 residues in the CDR3. The CDR3 region has the DNA TGTGCCAGCAGTGACCCCCCAACAGGGGGCTATGGCTACACCTTC. Its translation: CASSDPPTGGYGYTF.

This clonotype was observed many times. CDR3 loop: CSVVSPQETQYF. In DNA, the CDR3 is TGCAGCGTTGTGTCACCTCAAGAGACCCAGTACTTC. The chain carries TRBV29-1 and TRBJ2-5, with D unclear. This CDR3 contains 12 residues. CDR1 and CDR2 (germline): SQVTM, ANQGSEA. V was cut by 4 bases and J by 2 bases, with 8 bases left in between.

This clonotype came up a few times. The rearrangement uses TRBV5-1 and TRBJ1-5; 7 bases match TRBD1. The V segment lost 2 bases and the J segment 4 bases; nucleotides outside the gene matches: 6. The CDR3 is 15 amino acids. CDR1 and CDR2 (germline): SGHRS, YFSETQ. The DNA of the CDR3 is TGCGCCAGCAGCTTCACCCCGGGACAGAATCAGCCCCAGCATTTT. Amino acids: CASSFTPGQNQPQHF.